This T cell receptor (beta chain) was obtained from a study of response to subunit inactivated influenza vaccine. A note on this clonotype: Its antigen is not identified.

The CDR3 covers 18 residues. Points from the study as a whole: With each seasonal influenza vaccination, the authors suggested, few new T cells are recruited.

One entry per CDR3 protein, called by TCRdb with MiXCR from the RT-PCR reads. The table shows about 500,000 distinct CDR3 sequences, with 16% occurring only once. Here the sequenced sample was CD4+ T cells sorted from PBMCs, taken around 25 months after vaccination. The rearrangement links TRBV21-1 to TRBJ2-7; the D segment call TRBD1 is taken from the table without a DNA check. TRBV21-1 is shown as a pseudogene. The receptor was isolated from a man between 50 and 69 years old who received an inactivated influenza vaccine. The CDR3 loop is CASSKAPGAEGPAYEQYF. In DNA form, the CDR3 reads TGTGCCAGCAGCAAAGCGCCGGGGGCGGAGGGGCCAGCCTACGAGCAGTACTTC.